The present entry profiles one TCR beta chain with its context. The ends lost 1 base at V and 2 bases at J; junction bases unmatched: 1. This CDR3 comprises 14 residues. Germline V gene sequence: CDR1 LNHDA, CDR2 SQIVND (reference sequence). This record comes from a study of T cell responses to AZD1222 COVID-19 vaccine. TCRdb keeps only in-frame clones here, not all; method: immunoSEQ multiplex PCR. The data hold around 200,000 clones, with approximately 94% observed a single time. This chain joins TRBV19 and TRBJ1-1; the match to TRBD1 covers 7 bases. This clonotype was obtained from an adult who received the AZD1222 COVID-19 vaccine. The source material was peripheral blood, sampled 28 days after the second AZD1222 dose. CDR3 sequence: CASSIGQGNTEAFF. As DNA, the CDR3 is TGTGCCAGTAGTATAGGACAGGGCAACACTGAAGCTTTCTTT. The variable domain in full, completed from reference TRBV19 and TRBJ1-1, reads DGGITQSPKYLFRKEGQNVTLSCEQNLNHDAMYWYRQDPGQGLRLIYYSQIVNDFQKGDIAEGYSVSREKKESFPLTVTSAQKNPTAFYLCASSIGQGNTEAFFGQGTRLTVV.